The rows below give T cell receptor beta chains drawn from one sample of a study of vaccination effects on CD4 cells after COVID-19. Libraries were prepared by immunoSEQ multiplex PCR; TCRdb keeps only in-frame clonotypes and omits some of them. This table holds approximately 30,000 clones, around 80% found once. Their recognized antigens are unknown. This specimen consisted of CD4+ T cells from PBMCs cultured without peptide, obtained after COVID-19 vaccination. Receptors originate from a human donor who had a prior SARS-CoV-2 infection. The CDR3 runs from the conserved cysteine through the conserved F or W. A D gene is named only where the DNA matches it firmly. Only some rows state a clone size, as once, few, many or a class for expanded clones.

clone_size	j_call	v_call	d_call	cdr3_aa	cdr3_nt
.	TRBJ2-3	TRBV7-6	.	CASSPRTPGDTQYF	TGTGCCAGCAGCCCCAGAACGCCAGGGGATACGCAGTATTTT
.	TRBJ1-5	TRBV7-8	.	CASSLGRDQPQHF	TGTGCCAGCAGCTTAGGGCGAGATCAGCCCCAGCATTTT
.	TRBJ2-7	TRBV2	.	CASSERQSYEQYF	TGTGCCAGCAGTGAGAGACAGAGTTACGAGCAGTACTTC
.	TRBJ2-7	TRBV11-3	.	CASSPKEGSYEQYF	TGTGCCAGCAGCCCGAAGGAGGGATCCTACGAGCAGTACTTC
.	TRBJ2-3	TRBV25-1	TRBD2	CASTRTSGTTSTDTQYF	TGTGCCAGCACCAGGACTAGCGGGACTACTAGCACAGATACGCAGTATTTT
.	TRBJ2-5	TRBV2	TRBD2	CARATSDQETQYF	TGTGCCCGCGCGACTAGCGACCAAGAGACCCAGTACTTC
.	TRBJ1-2	TRBV7-8	.	CASSPDSATYGYTF	TGTGCCAGCAGCCCGGACAGTGCGACTTATGGCTACACCTTC
.	TRBJ1-2	TRBV5-4	.	CASSLAGGRGGDGYTF	TGTGCCAGCAGCTTGGCCGGGGGCCGCGGGGGTGACGGCTACACCTTC
.	TRBJ2-4	TRBV6-2/TRBV6-3	TRBD2	CASSVSGSGAKNIQYF	TGTGCCAGCAGCGTTAGCGGGAGCGGAGCCAAAAACATTCAGTACTTC
.	TRBJ2-3	TRBV5-1	TRBD1	CASRNTGGSDTQYF	TGCGCCAGCAGAAACACAGGGGGCTCAGATACGCAGTATTTT
.	TRBJ2-2	TRBV3-1/TRBV3-2	.	CASSWDWNTGELFF	TGTGCCAGCAGCTGGGACTGGAACACCGGGGAGCTGTTTTTT
.	TRBJ1-1	TRBV6-5	.	CASSSGGFDPRAFF	TGTGCCAGCAGTTCCGGGGGTTTCGACCCTCGAGCTTTCTTT
.	TRBJ1-3	TRBV5-1	.	CASSLDPGESGNTIYF	TGCGCCAGCAGCTTGGATCCGGGGGAATCCGGAAACACCATATATTTT
.	TRBJ2-1	TRBV7-6	.	CASSLIGSWGDSSYNEQFF	TGTGCCAGCAGCTTAATAGGGTCGTGGGGGGACAGCTCCTACAATGAGCAGTTCTTC
.	TRBJ2-1	TRBV7-9	.	CASSLGGIVFRKFF	TGTGCCAGCAGCTTAGGGGGGATAGTCTTTCGGAAGTTCTTC
.	TRBJ1-2	TRBV5-6	TRBD1	CASSSGGDGYTF	TGTGCCAGCAGCTCAGGGGGGGATGGCTACACCTTC
.	TRBJ2-1	TRBV6-1	.	CASSEAYFKQFF	TGTGCCAGCAGTGAAGCCTATTTTAAGCAGTTCTTC
few	TRBJ2-7	TRBV29-1	.	CSVVPRAGINEQYF	TGCAGCGTTGTCCCCCGGGCCGGGATTAACGAGCAGTACTTC